The text below deals with one TCR beta chain. The target antigen is unknown. The CDR3 carries no conserved terminal phenylalanine or tryptophan, so it likely arises from a read error. Germline V gives CDR1 SGHAT, CDR2 FQNNGV. The CDR3 extends over 15 amino acids. Unsorted whole blood supplied the blood RNA, and germline DNA was isolated too. The record originates from a study of tumor-infiltrating lymphocytes in primary liver carcinoma. Findings of the study overall: There was no comparison of CD4+ and CD8+ repertoires, as samples were bulk unsorted.

Making TCR beta cDNA involved around 500 ng total RNA and a constant-region primer. Employing slightly modified ARM-PCR, three nested multiplex PCR rounds were run, and these gave rise to the TCR beta libraries. Investigators reported that the first two PCR rounds, at roughly 10 cycles each, used TRBV1-TRBV30 forward primers with a C-beta reverse primer. MiXCR, applied by TCRdb to the multiplex PCR reads, yields one record per CDR3 protein. The sample has 300,000 to 400,000 distinct CDR3 sequences, around three fifths seen once. The sample comprised peripheral blood. The TCR comes from a man aged 35 to 55 with primary liver carcinoma and hepatitis B virus infection. The V call is TRBV11-2, the J call TRBJ2-2; a weak D match, TRBD2 (7 bases). The DNA for the CDR3 is TGTGCCAGCAGCTCCCTGGCGGGGGACACCAGGGAGCTGTTTTTA. It is translated as CASSSLAGDTRELFL.